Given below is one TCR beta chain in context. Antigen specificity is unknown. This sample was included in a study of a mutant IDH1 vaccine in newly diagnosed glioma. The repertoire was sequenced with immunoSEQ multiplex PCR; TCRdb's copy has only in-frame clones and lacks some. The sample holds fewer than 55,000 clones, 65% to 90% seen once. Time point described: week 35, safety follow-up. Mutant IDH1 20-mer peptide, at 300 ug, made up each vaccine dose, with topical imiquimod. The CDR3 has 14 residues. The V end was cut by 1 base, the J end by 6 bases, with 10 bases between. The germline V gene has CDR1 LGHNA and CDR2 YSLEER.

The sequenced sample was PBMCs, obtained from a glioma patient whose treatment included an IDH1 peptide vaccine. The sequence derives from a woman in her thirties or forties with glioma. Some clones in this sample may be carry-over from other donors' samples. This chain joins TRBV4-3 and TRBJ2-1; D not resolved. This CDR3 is CASSQGVHANEQFF. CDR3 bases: TGCGCCAGCAGCCAAGGGGTTCATGCCAATGAGCAGTTCTTC.